The 32 T cell receptor beta chains given below trace back to one sample, sequenced in a study of T cells after yellow fever vaccination. TCRdb passed the 5' RACE reads through MiXCR, listing each CDR3 protein once. The table records approximately 550,000 distinct CDR3 sequences, under 25% of them present only once. Here the sequenced sample was PBMCs, taken 15 days after the yellow fever booster vaccination. These receptors came from a man aged 25 to 40 who received the YFV17D yellow fever vaccine.

This clonotype was detected once. The chain links TRBV24-1 to TRBJ1-5; D unclear. The CDR3 loop spans 13 amino acids. The V end was cut by 5 bases, the J end by 5 bases, with 9 bases between. From germline, CDR1 is KGHDR and CDR2 SFDVKD. In DNA, the CDR3 is TGTGCCACCAGTGGAACGGGCCATCAGCCCCAGCATTTT. Its translation is CATSGTGHQPQHF.

The chain combines TRBV6-2 or TRBV6-3 with TRBJ2-7; perhaps TRBD2 as D (5 bases). Germline V gives CDR1 MNHEY, CDR2 SVGEGT. The CDR3 consists of 13 residues. V dropped 6 bases and J dropped 2 bases, with 11 bases sitting between them. CDR3 sequence (DNA): TGTGCCAGCAGCGGAGTCGGGACCTACGAGCAGTACTTC. It codes for CASSGVGTYEQYF.

J is TRBJ1-2 and V is TRBV5-1; TRBD1 aligns across 7 bases. V dropped 4 bases and J dropped 4; count of bases not matched to a gene: 7. CDR1 is SGHRS, CDR2 YFSETQ, per germline. CDR3 length: 14 amino acids. CDR3 DNA: TGCGCCAGCAGCCTCCGACAGGGCCCCTATGGCTACACCTTC. Translating it yields CASSLRQGPYGYTF.

This clonotype was picked up a small number of times. This rearrangement joins TRBV10-3 to TRBJ2-7; possibly TRBD2 for D (6 bases). Germline V gives CDR1 ENHRY, CDR2 SYGVKD. The CDR3 spans 16 residues. V lost 2 bases, J lost 3 bases, and 17 bases lay in between. The CDR3 reads CAISEASGETGYEQYF. The CDR3 DNA reads as TGTGCCATCAGTGAGGCCTCGGGGGAAACCGGCTACGAGCAGTACTTC.

This chain connects TRBV12-3 or TRBV12-4 to TRBJ2-7; D remains unclear. The V gene lost 7 bases and the J gene lost 0 bases, with 16 bases spanning the gap. This CDR3 has 15 residues. CDR3 loop: CASNRWGALSYEQYF. The CDR3 region has the DNA TGTGCCAGCAACCGCTGGGGTGCCCTCTCCTACGAGCAGTACTTC.

This clonotype was observed a handful of times. The CDR3 DNA is TGTGCCAGCGGGACAGGGGCCAAAAACATTCAGTACTTC. Amino acids: CASGTGAKNIQYF. This chain links TRBV28 with TRBJ2-4, with 9 bases lining up with TRBD1. Germline loops: CDR1 MDHEN, CDR2 SYDVKM. Trimming cost V 8 bases and J 1 base; bases outside gene matches: 0. The CDR3 loop spans 13 amino acids.

In its sample, this clonotype was seen a few times. V is TRBV15 and J is TRBJ2-7; the match to TRBD1 covers 9 bases. The CDR3 covers 16 residues. Unmatched junction bases numbered 6, after V lost 0 bases and J lost 3 bases. Germline V CDR1 and CDR2: LNHNV, YYDKDF (reference sequence). The chain's CDR3 is CATSRDRGDRVYEQYF. CDR3 DNA: TGTGCCACCAGCAGAGACCGAGGGGACAGGGTCTACGAGCAGTACTTC.

V gene TRBV7-2 combines with J gene TRBJ2-3; unclear D gene. CDR1 is SGHTA, CDR2 FQGNSA, per germline. Trimming removed 3 bases at V and 5 bases at J, with 6 bases between. The CDR3 extends over 12 amino acids. CDR3 sequence: CASSFAQDTQYF. The CDR3 DNA follows: TGTGCCAGCAGCTTCGCCCAAGATACGCAGTATTTT.

This clonotype was counted only a few times. This rearrangement joins TRBV6-5 to TRBJ2-7; TRBD2 is a possible D gene (5 bases). Trimming left V 0 bases short and J 0 bases short, with 9 bases between. The germline CDR1 and CDR2 sequences are MNHEY and SVGAGI. This CDR3 has 15 residues. CDR3 DNA: TGTGCCAGCAGTTACTCGACTGGGAGCTCCTACGAGCAGTACTTC. Translation: CASSYSTGSSYEQYF.

A few counts support this clonotype. The gene calls are TRBV20-1 and TRBJ2-1; TRBD2 aligns across 13 bases. The CDR3 covers 17 residues. CDR1 DFQATT and CDR2 SNEGSKA come from the germline V gene (reference sequence). The J segment lost 9 bases and the V segment lost 7 bases, leaving 18 bases of the junction unmatched. The CDR3 protein is CSVQKNSGTSGIGEQFF. In DNA form, the CDR3 reads TGCAGTGTCCAAAAGAATTCCGGGACTAGCGGGATTGGTGAGCAGTTCTTC.

The gene calls are TRBV15 and TRBJ1-5, with no clear D. Trimming pared 0 bases from V and 2 bases from J, leaving 11 bases between. Germline values: CDR1 LNHNV, CDR2 YYDKDF (reference sequence). The CDR3 is 16 residues long. The DNA for the CDR3 is TGTGCCACCAGCAGAGATAACCCAGGAGGCAATCAGCCCCAGCATTTT. It is translated as CATSRDNPGGNQPQHF.

J is TRBJ2-7 and V is TRBV5-4; D gene uncertain. V gave up 0 bases and J gave up 5 bases, with 9 bases separating them. CDR1 and CDR2 (germline): SGHNT, YYREEE (reference sequence). This CDR3 has 13 residues. CDR3 protein: CASSLVGANEQYF. The CDR3 DNA follows: TGTGCCAGCAGCTTGGTGGGCGCTAACGAGCAGTACTTC.

The sample holds a few counts of this clonotype. The chain combines TRBV15 with TRBJ1-4, with D maybe TRBD1 (5 bases). The CDR3 covers 14 residues. The germline CDR1 and CDR2 sequences are LNHNV and YYDKDF (reference sequence). Trimming took off 1 base at V and 5 bases at J, with 8 bases between the two ends. CDR3 coding DNA: TGTGCCACCAGCAGAGCGCAGGGAAATGAAAAACTGTTTTTT. Translated, it gives CATSRAQGNEKLFF.

The chain carries TRBV6-5 and TRBJ2-2; a weak D match, TRBD1 (5 bases). Germline assignment: CDR1 MNHEY and CDR2 SVGAGI. The CDR3 runs 14 residues. V was shortened by 5 bases and J by 6 bases, with 13 bases between the two germline ends. Written as DNA, the CDR3 is TGTGCCAGCAGTCTCGACAGAACCTCCGGGGAGCTGTTTTTT. Protein product: CASSLDRTSGELFF.

This clonotype was found a few times. The genes are TRBV5-1 and TRBJ2-2; weak D call: TRBD1 (6 bases). The V end lost 7 bases, the J end lost 1 base, and 11 bases lay between the germline ends. This CDR3 has 14 residues. The germline CDR1 and CDR2 sequences are SGHRS and YFSETQ. The CDR3 is CASGPGQNTGELFF. In nucleotides, the CDR3 is TGCGCCAGCGGACCGGGACAGAACACCGGGGAGCTGTTTTTT.

The chain has TRBV4-3 and TRBJ2-1; the D gene is possibly TRBD2 (6 bases). The CDR3 contains 15 residues. Per germline, CDR1 LGHNA and CDR2 YSLEER. Trimming stripped 1 base from V and 6 bases from J, with 13 bases between. CDR3 loop: CASSQVAGRSNEQFF. As DNA, the CDR3 is TGCGCCAGCAGCCAAGTGGCGGGGCGCTCCAATGAGCAGTTCTTC.

There are a few counts of this clonotype. The chain has TRBV29-1 and TRBJ2-3, with 10 bases identical to TRBD1. V shed 4 bases, J shed 0 bases, and the junction held 10 bases outside the gene matches. This CDR3 has 17 amino acids. CDR1 and CDR2 from the germline V gene are SQVTM and ANQGSEA. CDR3 residues: CSVVLTGGFRSTDTQYF. The CDR3 bases are TGCAGCGTTGTTTTGACAGGGGGCTTTAGAAGCACAGATACGCAGTATTTT.

The genes are TRBV5-6 and TRBJ2-3; D could derive from TRBD1 or TRBD2 (6 bases each). Germline assignment: CDR1 SGHDT and CDR2 YYEEEE. V was clipped by 0 bases and J by 0 bases, with 8 bases between them. CDR3 length: 15 residues. The CDR3 here is CASSLGGASTDTQYF. The CDR3 DNA follows: TGTGCCAGCAGCTTGGGGGGGGCTAGCACAGATACGCAGTATTTT.

This clonotype was seen many times. The V and J genes are TRBV5-1 and TRBJ2-1; D is unresolved. The V gene's germline CDR1 is SGHRS and CDR2 YFSETQ. V was shortened by 2 bases and J by 2 bases, with 8 bases between the two germline ends. The CDR3 has 14 residues. The CDR3 here is CASSFDPPYNEQFF. The CDR3 nucleotides are TGCGCCAGCAGCTTCGACCCCCCCTACAATGAGCAGTTCTTC.

The rearrangement uses TRBV19 and TRBJ2-7; 11 bases fit TRBD1. V was clipped by 5 bases and J by 1 base; unmatched bases: 7. Germline values: CDR1 LNHDA, CDR2 SQIVND (reference sequence). The CDR3 has 16 amino acids. CDR3 amino acids: CASSASGTGGSYEQYF. DNA for the CDR3: TGTGCCAGTAGTGCTTCTGGGACAGGGGGGTCCTACGAGCAGTACTTC.

V gene TRBV11-2 combines with J gene TRBJ2-1; 8 positions match TRBD2. The trim removed 3 bases at V and 7 bases at J, leaving 8 bases unmatched. Germline CDR1 and CDR2: SGHAT and FQNNGV. The CDR3 extends over 15 amino acids. The CDR3 nucleotides read TGTGCCAGCAGCTTGGGCGGGGGGCCCCGTAATGAGCAGTTCTTC. This gives the protein CASSLGGGPRNEQFF.

The chain combines TRBV4-3 with TRBJ2-5; 7 positions agree with TRBD1. From germline, CDR1 is LGHNA and CDR2 YSLEER. This CDR3 spans 14 amino acids. Trimming at V came to 0 bases and at J to 4 bases, leaving 2 bases not matched to a gene. The CDR3 nucleotides read TGCGCCAGCAGCCAAGAACAGGGGTTAGAGACCCAGTACTTC. It codes for CASSQEQGLETQYF.

This clonotype was seen ten or more times. The rearrangement uses TRBV2 and TRBJ2-2, with 11 nucleotides matching TRBD2. Trimming removed 6 bases from V and 4 bases from J; junction bases left unmatched: 4. Germline V gene lookup returns CDR1 SNHLY and CDR2 FYNNEI. The CDR3 contains 15 residues. CDR3 coding DNA: TGTGCCAGCAGGGGGACTAGCGGAGCCACCGGGGAGCTGTTTTTT. Its protein is CASRGTSGATGELFF. Variable domain in full (rest from reference TRBV2 and TRBJ2-2): EPEVTQTPSHQVTQMGQEVILRCVPISNHLYFYWYRQILGQKVEFLVSFYNNEISEKSEIFDDQFSVERPDGSNFTLKIRSTKLEDSAMYFCASRGTSGATGELFFGEGSRLTVL.

This clonotype was counted only a few times. This chain links TRBV24-1 with TRBJ2-3; 10 bases agree with TRBD1. Losses at the gene ends were 7 bases for V and 7 bases for J; bases not matched to a gene: 7. CDR3 length equals 14 residues. The germline V gene encodes CDR1 KGHDR and CDR2 SFDVKD. DNA for the CDR3: TGTGCCACCAGCCACCGGGACAGGGGTAATACGCAGTATTTT. The encoded protein is CATSHRDRGNTQYF.

This clonotype was seen a few times. The rearrangement joins TRBV15 to TRBJ2-2, with unresolved D. The V gene lost 2 bases and the J gene lost 6 bases, with 25 bases spanning the gap. Germline CDR1 reads LNHNV; CDR2 reads YYDKDF (reference sequence). The CDR3 contains 19 residues. The CDR3 nucleotides are TGTGCCACCAGCAGATCTCCCAATCTCCGTGGGCCCGGCTCCGGGGAGCTGTTTTTT. Its translation: CATSRSPNLRGPGSGELFF.

In this sample, this clonotype turned up a few times. V gene TRBV15 combines with J gene TRBJ2-5; TRBD2 agrees at 7 bases. With V trimmed by 9 bases and J by 4 bases, 5 bases remained unmatched. The CDR3 runs to 12 residues. Germline V CDR1 and CDR2: LNHNV, YYDKDF (reference sequence). The chain's CDR3 is CATSWGGETQYF. CDR3 nucleotide sequence: TGTGCCACTTCGTGGGGGGGAGAGACCCAGTACTTC. Variable domain in full (rest from reference TRBV15 and TRBJ2-5): DAMVIQNPRYQVTQFGKPVTLSCSQTLNHNVMYWYQQKSSQAPKLLFHYYDKDFNNEADTPDNFQSRRPNTSFCFLDIRSPGLGDTAMYLCATSWGGETQYFGPGTRLLVL.

This clonotype was detected only a few times. This chain connects TRBV5-1 to TRBJ1-1, with 7 bases fitting TRBD1. This CDR3 has 11 amino acids. J gave up 12 bases and V 1 base, and 3 bases lay outside the gene matches. Germline-derived CDR1 and CDR2 are SGHRS and YFSETQ. The CDR3: CASSLTGEPFF. The CDR3 region has the DNA TGCGCCAGCAGCTTGACAGGGGAGCCTTTCTTT.

The chain links TRBV18 to TRBJ2-2; 14 bases agree with TRBD2. Germline trimming cut 0 bases from V and 6 bases from J; bases unmatched to any gene: 0. CDR3 length equals 16 residues. The germline V gene encodes CDR1 KGHSH and CDR2 LQKENI. The CDR3 bases are TGTGCCAGCTCACCACCGGGACTAGCGGGAGCCGGGGAGCTGTTTTTT. This sequence encodes CASSPPGLAGAGELFF.

This clonotype was seen a handful of times. The chain couples TRBV20-1 to TRBJ2-7; D not certain. This CDR3 has 12 amino acids. Germline CDR1 DFQATT, CDR2 SNEGSKA (reference sequence). With 4 bases removed from V and 3 bases from J, the gap between germline ends came to 10 bases. The CDR3 protein is CSATLIGYEQYF. CDR3 DNA sequence: TGCAGTGCTACCCTCATCGGCTACGAGCAGTACTTC.

This clonotype was counted a few times. V usage is TRBV7-9 and J usage is TRBJ1-1; no firm D call. The length of the CDR3 is 13 residues. CDR1 and CDR2 from the germline V gene are SEHNR and FQNEAQ (reference sequence). Trimming pared 3 bases from V and 6 bases from J, leaving 11 bases between. CDR3 protein: CASSFSGPPEAFF. The CDR3 DNA is TGTGCCAGCAGCTTCTCCGGGCCACCTGAAGCTTTCTTT.

This clonotype has a handful of counts. The chain joins TRBV4-3 to TRBJ2-3, with D perhaps TRBD2 (5 bases). Trimming took off 4 bases at V and 1 base at J, with 18 bases between the two ends. Per the germline V gene, CDR1 is LGHNA and CDR2 is YSLEER. The CDR3 is 17 amino acids. DNA for the CDR3: TGCGCCAGCAGCCGCGGACGGACTGTAGGACGCACAGATACGCAGTATTTT. Protein: CASSRGRTVGRTDTQYF.

This clonotype turned up a few times. The chain couples TRBV7-2 to TRBJ1-5, with 11 bases fitting TRBD1. In germline, CDR1 is SGHTA, CDR2 FQGNSA. V trimming: 5 bases; J trimming: 6 bases; junction bases outside the gene matches: 6. The CDR3 has 15 amino acids. The CDR3 bases are TGTGCCAGCAGCCCTCAGGGGACAGGGGGTCAGCCCCAGCATTTT. It yields the protein CASSPQGTGGQPQHF.